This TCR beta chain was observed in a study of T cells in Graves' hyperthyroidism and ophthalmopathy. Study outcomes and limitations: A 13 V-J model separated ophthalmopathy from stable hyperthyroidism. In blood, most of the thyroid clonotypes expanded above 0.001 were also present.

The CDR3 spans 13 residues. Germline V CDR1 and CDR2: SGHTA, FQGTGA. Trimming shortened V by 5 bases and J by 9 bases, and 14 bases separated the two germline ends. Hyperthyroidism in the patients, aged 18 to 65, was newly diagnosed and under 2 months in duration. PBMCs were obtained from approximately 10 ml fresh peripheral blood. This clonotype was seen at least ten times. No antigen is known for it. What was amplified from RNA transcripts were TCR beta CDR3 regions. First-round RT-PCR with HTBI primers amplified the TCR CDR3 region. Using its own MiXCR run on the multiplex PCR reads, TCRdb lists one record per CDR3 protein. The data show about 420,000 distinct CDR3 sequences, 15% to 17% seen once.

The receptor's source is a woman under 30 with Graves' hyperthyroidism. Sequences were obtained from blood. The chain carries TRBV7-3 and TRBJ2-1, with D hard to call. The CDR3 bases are TGTGCCAGCAGCCTCGTCGCGTGGGGTGAGCAGTTCTTC. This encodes CASSLVAWGEQFF.